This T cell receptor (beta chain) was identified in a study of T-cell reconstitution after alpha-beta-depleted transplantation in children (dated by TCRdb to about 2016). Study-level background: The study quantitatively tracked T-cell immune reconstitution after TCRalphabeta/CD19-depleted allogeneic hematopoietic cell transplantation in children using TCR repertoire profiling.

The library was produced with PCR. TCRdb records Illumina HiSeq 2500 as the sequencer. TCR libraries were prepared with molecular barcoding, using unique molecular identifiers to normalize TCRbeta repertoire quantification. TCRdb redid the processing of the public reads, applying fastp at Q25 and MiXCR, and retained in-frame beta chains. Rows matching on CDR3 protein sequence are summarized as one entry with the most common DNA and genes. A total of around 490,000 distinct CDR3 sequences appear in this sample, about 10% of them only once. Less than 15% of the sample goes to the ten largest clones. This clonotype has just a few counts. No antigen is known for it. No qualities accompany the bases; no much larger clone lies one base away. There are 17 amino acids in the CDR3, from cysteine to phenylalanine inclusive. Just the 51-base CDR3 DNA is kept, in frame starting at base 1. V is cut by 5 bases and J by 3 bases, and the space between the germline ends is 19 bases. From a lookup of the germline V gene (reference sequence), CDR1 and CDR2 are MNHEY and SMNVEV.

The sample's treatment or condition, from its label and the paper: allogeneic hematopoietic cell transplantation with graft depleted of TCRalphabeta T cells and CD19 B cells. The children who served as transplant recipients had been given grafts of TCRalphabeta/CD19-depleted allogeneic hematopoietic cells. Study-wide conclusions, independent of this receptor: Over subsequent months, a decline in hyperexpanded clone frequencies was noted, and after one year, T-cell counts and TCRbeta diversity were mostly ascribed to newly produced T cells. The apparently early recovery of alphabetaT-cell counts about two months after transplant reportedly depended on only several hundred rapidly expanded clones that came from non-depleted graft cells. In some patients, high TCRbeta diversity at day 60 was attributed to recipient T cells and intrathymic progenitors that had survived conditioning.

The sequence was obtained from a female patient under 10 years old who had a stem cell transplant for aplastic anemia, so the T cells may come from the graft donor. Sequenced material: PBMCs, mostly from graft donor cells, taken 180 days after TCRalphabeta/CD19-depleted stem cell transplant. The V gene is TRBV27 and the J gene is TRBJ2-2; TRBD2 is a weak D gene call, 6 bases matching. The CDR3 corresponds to CASSPRLEGGHTGELFF. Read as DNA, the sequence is TGTGCCAGCAGTCCTCGGTTGGAGGGAGGTCACACCGGGGAGCTGTTTTTT.